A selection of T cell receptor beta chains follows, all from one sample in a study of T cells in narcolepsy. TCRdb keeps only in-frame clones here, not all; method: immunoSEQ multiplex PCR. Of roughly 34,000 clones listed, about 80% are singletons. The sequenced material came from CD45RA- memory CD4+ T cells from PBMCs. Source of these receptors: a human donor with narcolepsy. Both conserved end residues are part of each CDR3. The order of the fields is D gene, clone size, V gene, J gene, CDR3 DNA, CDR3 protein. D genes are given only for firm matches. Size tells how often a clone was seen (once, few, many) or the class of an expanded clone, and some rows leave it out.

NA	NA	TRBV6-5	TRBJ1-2	TGTGCCAGCAGTGTCAGGGCTAACTATGGCTACACCTTC	CASSVRANYGYTF
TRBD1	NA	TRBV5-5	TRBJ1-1	TGTGCCAGCAGCTTCAGCCCAAACAGGGGCATCACTGAAGCTTTCTTT	CASSFSPNRGITEAFF
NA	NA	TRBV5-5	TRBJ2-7	TGTGCCAGCAGCTTGAGGGGCCCTGCTTCCTACGAGCAGTACTTC	CASSLRGPASYEQYF
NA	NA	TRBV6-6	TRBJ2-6	TGTGCCAGCAGTTACCGGGGTTCTTCTGGGGCCAACGTCCTGACTTTC	CASSYRGSSGANVLTF
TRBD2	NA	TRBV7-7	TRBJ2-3	TGTGCTAGCAGCTTAGGGAGGGAGGGAACAGATACGCAGTATTTT	CASSLGREGTDTQYF
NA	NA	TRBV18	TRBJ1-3	TGTGCCAGCTCACCACTCGGAACAGGGATGATGGGCTCTGGAAACACCATATATTTT	CASSPLGTGMMGSGNTIYF
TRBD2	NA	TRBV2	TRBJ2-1	TGTGCCAGCAGTAAGAGCGGGGGGGCCGGCTCACGCGGGGATGAGCAGTTCTTC	CASSKSGGAGSRGDEQFF
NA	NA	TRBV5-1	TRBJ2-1	TGCGCCAGCAGCTTAAATCAGGGCCTCAATGAGCAGTTCTTC	CASSLNQGLNEQFF
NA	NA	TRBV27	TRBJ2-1	TGTGCCAGCAGTTTCTGGCAGAACAATGAGCAGTTCTTC	CASSFWQNNEQFF
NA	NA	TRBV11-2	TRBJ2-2	TGTGCCAGCAGAAGGACCAGCGTGAACACCGGGGAGCTGTTTTTT	CASRRTSVNTGELFF
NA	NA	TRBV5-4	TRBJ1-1	TGTGCCAGCAGCTTGGGTAGGGGTAGCACTGAAGCTTTCTTT	CASSLGRGSTEAFF
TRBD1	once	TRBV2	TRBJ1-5	TGTGCCAGCAGGGACAGGGTCAGCAATCAGCCCCAGCATTTT	CASRDRVSNQPQHF
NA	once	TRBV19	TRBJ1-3	TGTGCCAGTAGTATAGATCGGATCGGAGTTACTGGAAACACCATATATTTT	CASSIDRIGVTGNTIYF
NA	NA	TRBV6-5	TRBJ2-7	TGTGCCAGCAGTAACGCGGGCTACGAGCAGTACTTC	CASSNAGYEQYF
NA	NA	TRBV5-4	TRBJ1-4	TGTGCCAGCAGCTTGAAGGATGCTAATGAAAAACTGTTTTTT	CASSLKDANEKLFF
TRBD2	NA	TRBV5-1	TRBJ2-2	TGCGCCAGCAGCTTGGAGGCTAGCGGCACGAACACCGGGGAGCTGTTTTTT	CASSLEASGTNTGELFF
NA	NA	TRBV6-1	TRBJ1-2	TGTGCCAGCAGTGAAAGGACTTCAGGTGGCTATGGCTACACCTTC	CASSERTSGGYGYTF
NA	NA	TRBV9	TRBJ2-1	TGTGCCAGCAGCGTAGGGGATGAGCAGTTCTTC	CASSVGDEQFF
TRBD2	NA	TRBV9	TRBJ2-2	TGTGCCAGCAGCGTAGCAGCGGGGGGCCCTACCGGGGAGCTGTTTTTT	CASSVAAGGPTGELFF
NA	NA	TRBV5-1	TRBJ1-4	TGCGCCAGCAGCTTGCTGAGGACTGGTAATGAAAAACTGTTTTTT	CASSLLRTGNEKLFF
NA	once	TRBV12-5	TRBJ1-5	TGTGCTAGTGGTTTGGAACGTGGGGGGCATTATAGCAATCAGCCCCAGCATTTT	CASGLERGGHYSNQPQHF
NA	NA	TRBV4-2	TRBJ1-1	TGTGCCAGCAGCTCCCTCGCTTTGAACACTGAAGCTTTCTTT	CASSSLALNTEAFF
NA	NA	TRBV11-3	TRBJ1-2	TGTGCCAGCAGCGTCAGTCGGCGGGTGGCTTTGGGCTATGGCTACACCTTC	CASSVSRRVALGYGYTF
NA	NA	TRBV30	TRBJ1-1	TGTGCCTGGAGTGTAACTAGGGGAGGGACTGAAGCTTTCTTT	CAWSVTRGGTEAFF
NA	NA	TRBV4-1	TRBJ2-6	TGCGCCAGCAGCCAAGATCCAATGGGGGGATCCGGGGCCAACGTCCTGACTTTC	CASSQDPMGGSGANVLTF
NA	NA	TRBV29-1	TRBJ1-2	TGCAGCGTTGAAACACAGGGAAGAGACTACACCTTC	CSVETQGRDYTF
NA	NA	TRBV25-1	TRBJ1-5	TGTGCCAGCAGTGAAGGAGGGGAAAGAAATCAGCCCCAGCATTTT	CASSEGGERNQPQHF
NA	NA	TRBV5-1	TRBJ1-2	TGCGCCAGCAGCTTGGAAGAAGACCTTAACTATGGCTACACCTTC	CASSLEEDLNYGYTF
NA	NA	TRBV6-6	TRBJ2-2	TGTGCCAGCAGTTCGGGGGGCAACACCGGGGAGCTGTTTTTT	CASSSGGNTGELFF
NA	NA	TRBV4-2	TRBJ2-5	TGTGCCAGCAGCCAATTCGGAAGGGGTTTCGAGACCCAGTACTTC	CASSQFGRGFETQYF
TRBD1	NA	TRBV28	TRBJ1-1	TGTGCCAGCAGTTCGGGGACAGGCGGCACTGAAGCTTTCTTT	CASSSGTGGTEAFF
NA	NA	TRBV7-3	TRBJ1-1	TGTGCCAGCAGCTTAAGGGTCCGCCTGGATAGGAACACTGAAGCTTTCTTT	CASSLRVRLDRNTEAFF
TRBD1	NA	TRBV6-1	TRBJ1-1	TGTGCCAGCATTCGGACAGGCAACACTGAAGCTTTCTTT	CASIRTGNTEAFF
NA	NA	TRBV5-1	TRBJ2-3	TGCGCCAGCAGCTTTGAGCCGCTCACAGATACGCAGTATTTT	CASSFEPLTDTQYF
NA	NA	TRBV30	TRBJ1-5	TGTGCCTGGAGTGACCATCCGAGGCAGCCCCAGCATTTT	CAWSDHPRQPQHF
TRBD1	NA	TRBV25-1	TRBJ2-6	TGTGCCAGCAGTGCTTCGGGACAGGGTGACTCTGGGGCCAACGTCCTGACTTTC	CASSASGQGDSGANVLTF
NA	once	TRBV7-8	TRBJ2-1	TGTGCCAGCAGCTTACGTCAGGGACTCACTGAGCAGTTCTTC	CASSLRQGLTEQFF
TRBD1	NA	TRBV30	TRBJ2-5	TGTGCCTGGGAGACAGGGGAAGAGACCCAGTACTTC	CAWETGEETQYF
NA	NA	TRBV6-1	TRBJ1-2	TGTGCCAGCAGTGAGTACCTTCAGGCTAACTATGGCTACACCTTC	CASSEYLQANYGYTF
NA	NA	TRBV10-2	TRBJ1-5	TGCGCCAGCAGTGAGCAGAGCGCTCAGCCCCAGCATTTT	CASSEQSAQPQHF
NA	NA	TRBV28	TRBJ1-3	TGTGCCAGCGGGGGTAGGCCTGGAAACACCATATATTTT	CASGGRPGNTIYF
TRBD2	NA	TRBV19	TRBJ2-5	TGTGCCAGTGGGTCCGGGGGGGCGAGAGGAGAGACCCAGTACTTC	CASGSGGARGETQYF
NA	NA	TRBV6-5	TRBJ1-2	TGTGCCAGCGAGATCACTGACCGAGTAGGCTACACCTTC	CASEITDRVGYTF
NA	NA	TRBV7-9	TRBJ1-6	TGTGCCAGCAGCTTAGCGACTAGGGGGAATTCACCCCTCCACTTT	CASSLATRGNSPLHF
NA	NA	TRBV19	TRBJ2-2	TGTGGTTCGGGGTGGCTGAACACCGGGGAGCTGTTTTTT	CGSGWLNTGELFF
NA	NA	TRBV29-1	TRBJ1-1	TGCAGCGTCCACCCTTCGGGCACTGAAGCTTTCTTT	CSVHPSGTEAFF
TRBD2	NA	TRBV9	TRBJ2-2	TGTGCCAGCAGCGTAGGTAGCGGGGGGACCGGGGAGCTGTTTTTT	CASSVGSGGTGELFF
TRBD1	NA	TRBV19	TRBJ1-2	TGTGCCAGTAGTGCCGACCGGGACAGGGGATCCCCTAACTATGGCTACACCTTC	CASSADRDRGSPNYGYTF
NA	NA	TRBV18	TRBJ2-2	TGTGCCAGCTCACCGACGAAGGGGGGACGGGAGCTGTTTTTT	CASSPTKGGRELFF
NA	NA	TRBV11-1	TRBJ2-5	TGTGCCAGCAGCCAGAACCCGGGACATCTTCTAGAGACCCAGTACTTC	CASSQNPGHLLETQYF
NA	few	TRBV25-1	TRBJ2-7	TGTGCCAGCAGCTCCCAACAGGGGGGGTCCTACGAGCAGTACTTC	CASSSQQGGSYEQYF
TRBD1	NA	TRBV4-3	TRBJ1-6	TGCGCCAGCAGCCAGGGAACCAGGGGGTCACCCCTCCACTTT	CASSQGTRGSPLHF
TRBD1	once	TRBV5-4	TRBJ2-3	TGTGCCAGCAGCTTGGGTGATGGACAGGGGCGCACAGATACGCAGTATTTT	CASSLGDGQGRTDTQYF
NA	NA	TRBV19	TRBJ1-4	TGTGCCAGTAGTAAACAGGGAAGTGGGGAAAAACTGTTTTTT	CASSKQGSGEKLFF
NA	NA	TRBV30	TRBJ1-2	TGTGCCTGGAGTCAGGGGCACTATGGCTACACCTTC	CAWSQGHYGYTF
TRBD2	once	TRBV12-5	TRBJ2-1	TGTGCTAGTGGTTTGTACTCACTAGCGGGGGGCGTGACCTACAATGAGCAGTTCTTC	CASGLYSLAGGVTYNEQFF
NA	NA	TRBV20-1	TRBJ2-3	TGCAGTGCTAGAGATTACCCGGCGCAGTATTTT	CSARDYPAQYF
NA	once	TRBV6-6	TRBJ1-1	TGTGCCAGCAGTTACGGGGCAGAGGGGCTGAACACTGAAGCTTTCTTT	CASSYGAEGLNTEAFF
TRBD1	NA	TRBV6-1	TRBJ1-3	TGTGCCTGCGGAGGACAGGACTCTGGAAACACCATATATTTT	CACGGQDSGNTIYF
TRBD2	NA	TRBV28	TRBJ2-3	TGTGCCAGCAGTTTATACGGGGGGGGGAGCACAGATACGCAGTATTTT	CASSLYGGGSTDTQYF